The T cell receptor (beta chain) described here comes from a study of T-cell reconstitution after alpha-beta-depleted transplantation in children. The table lists this clonotype with a few counts. Using unique molecular identifiers, the investigators prepared the TCRbeta library. Using its own MiXCR run on the PCR reads, TCRdb lists one record per CDR3 protein. Altogether some 490,000 distinct CDR3 sequences are present, about an eighth being singletons, with the ten largest covering less than 6.5%. The sequences come from PBMCs from the stem cell graft donor, collected from the stem cell graft. This TCR derives from a human donor who donated a stem cell graft to a child with combined immunodeficiency.

CDR3 loop: CASSGPFQHF. The CDR3 coding sequence is TGTGCCAGCAGTGGGCCTTTCCAGCATTTT. The rearrangement uses TRBV6-2 or TRBV6-3 and TRBJ1-5; no clear D gene. Per the germline V gene, CDR1 is MNHEY and CDR2 is SVGEGT. The CDR3 is 10 residues long. With 5 bases removed from V and 12 bases from J, the gap between germline ends came to 8 bases.